This T cell receptor (beta chain) was identified in a study of tumor-infiltrating lymphocytes in oesophageal squamous cell carcinoma. MiXCR, run by TCRdb on the PCR reads, gives a single entry per CDR3 protein. The sample shows approximately 13,000 distinct CDR3 sequences, roughly 60% of them seen only once. Germline V gene data show CDR1 as SGHTA and CDR2 as FQGNSA. The CDR3 contains 11 residues. Trimming stripped 2 bases from V and 11 bases from J, with 9 bases between. The sequence was collected from a female donor with esophageal squamous cell carcinoma. Sample: esophageal tumor tissue. The chain employs TRBV7-2 and TRBJ2-5; D is undetermined. The CDR3 bases are TGTGCCAGCAGCTTACAGGTAGAGCAGTACTTC. Amino acid sequence: CASSLQVEQYF.